The rows below give T cell receptor beta chains drawn from one sample of a study of T-cell memory formation after mild COVID-19. TCRdb passed the 5' RACE reads through MiXCR, listing each CDR3 protein once. The sample has 280,000 or so distinct CDR3 sequences, 7% to 10% seen once; the top ten hold around a fifth. The sequenced material came from PBMCs or a T cell subset sorted from them (not recorded which). The receptors here all came from a young man who had mild COVID-19 (a few samples of this study predate the infection). Cell type and time point are not known. CDR3s include the opening cysteine and the closing phenylalanine or tryptophan. The D gene is left open where the match is weak. Where a row states a size, it is once, few, many or the class of an expanded clone; other rows omit it.

D,size,length,V,J,DNA,CDR3
NA,NA,15,TRBV6-2/TRBV6-3,TRBJ1-5,TGTGCCAGCAGGGTTGATGGGTCTAGCAATCAGCCCCAGCATTTT,CASRVDGSSNQPQHF
TRBD1,many,17,TRBV10-1,TRBJ2-3,TGCGCCAGCAGTGAATCGAGGGGGCAGTATCGTACAGATACGCAGTATTTT,CASSESRGQYRTDTQYF
NA,NA,15,TRBV4-3,TRBJ1-1,TGCGCCAGCAGCCAAGATTTCCCAGGGCTGACTGAAGCTTTCTTT,CASSQDFPGLTEAFF
TRBD2,many,15,TRBV28,TRBJ2-1,TGTGCCAGCATTTCACTGAGCGGGGGGAACAATGAGCAGTTCTTC,CASISLSGGNNEQFF
TRBD1,few,17,TRBV19,TRBJ1-2,TGTGCCAGTAGTATTCCGGGACAGGGGACAACTAACTATGGCTACACCTTC,CASSIPGQGTTNYGYTF
NA,few,12,TRBV9,TRBJ1-6,TGTGCCAGCAGCGTATTGGGCTCACCCCTCCACTTT,CASSVLGSPLHF
NA,NA,13,TRBV21-1,TRBJ2-3,TGTGCCAGCAGTGGAGCAGTCGCAGATACGCAGTATTTT,CASSGAVADTQYF
NA,many,11,TRBV20-1,TRBJ2-1,TGCAGTGCTAGAAGGGAGGGGGGACAGTTCTTC,CSARREGGQFF
TRBD1,few,15,TRBV6-5,TRBJ2-7,TGTGCCAGCAGGCTAACCTGGACAGGAACCTACGAGCAGTACTTC,CASRLTWTGTYEQYF
NA,NA,13,TRBV18,TRBJ2-5,TGTGCCAGCTCACCACCGACCAGAGAGACCCAGTACTTC,CASSPPTRETQYF
NA,many,13,TRBV12-3/TRBV12-4,TRBJ1-2,TGTGCCAGCTCGGCAGGCTGGAGCGGTGGCTACACCTTC,CASSAGWSGGYTF
TRBD2,NA,13,TRBV7-2,TRBJ2-1,TGTGCCAGCACGACTAGCGGGGTCGATGAGCAGTTCTTC,CASTTSGVDEQFF
NA,few,15,TRBV4-3,TRBJ2-1,TGCGCCAGCAGCCAAAAAGACGGTAGGGACAATGAGCAGTTCTTC,CASSQKDGRDNEQFF